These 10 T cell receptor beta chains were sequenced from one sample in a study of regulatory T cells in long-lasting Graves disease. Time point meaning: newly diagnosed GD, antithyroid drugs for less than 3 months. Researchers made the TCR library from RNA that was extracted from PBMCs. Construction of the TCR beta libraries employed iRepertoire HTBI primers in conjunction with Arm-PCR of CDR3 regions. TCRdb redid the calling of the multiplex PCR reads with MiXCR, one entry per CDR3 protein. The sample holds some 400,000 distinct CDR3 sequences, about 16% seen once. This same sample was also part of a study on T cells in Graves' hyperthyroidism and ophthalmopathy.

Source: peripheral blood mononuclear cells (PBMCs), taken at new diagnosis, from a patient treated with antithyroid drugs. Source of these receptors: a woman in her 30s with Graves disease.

CDR3 sequence: CSVEGGQGIHEQYF. The CDR3 nucleotides read TGCAGCGTTGAAGGGGGACAGGGTATCCACGAGCAGTACTTC. The chain has TRBV29-1 and TRBJ2-7; 9 bases are a match to TRBD1. V lost 1 base and J lost 5; bases outside the gene matches: 6. CDR3 length equals 14 residues. Germline CDR1 reads SQVTM; CDR2 reads ANQGSEA.

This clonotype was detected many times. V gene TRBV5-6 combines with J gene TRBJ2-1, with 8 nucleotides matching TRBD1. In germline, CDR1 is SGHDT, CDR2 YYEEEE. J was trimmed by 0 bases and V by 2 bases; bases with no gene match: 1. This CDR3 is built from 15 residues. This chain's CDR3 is CASSFQGASYNEQFF. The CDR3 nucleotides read TGTGCCAGCAGCTTCCAGGGGGCCTCCTACAATGAGCAGTTCTTC.

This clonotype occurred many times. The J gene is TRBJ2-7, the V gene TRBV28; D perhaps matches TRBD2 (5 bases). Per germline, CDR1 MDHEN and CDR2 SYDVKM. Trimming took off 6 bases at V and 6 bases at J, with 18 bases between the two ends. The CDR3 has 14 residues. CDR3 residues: CASSSVRSGGEQYF. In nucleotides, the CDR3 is TGTGCCAGCAGCTCAGTACGGTCCGGAGGCGAGCAGTACTTC. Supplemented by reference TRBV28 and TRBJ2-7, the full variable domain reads DVKVTQSSRYLVKRTGEKVFLECVQDMDHENMFWYRQDPGLGLRLIYFSYDVKMKEKGDIPEGYSVSREKKERFSLILESASTNQTSMYLCASSSVRSGGEQYFGPGTRLTVT.

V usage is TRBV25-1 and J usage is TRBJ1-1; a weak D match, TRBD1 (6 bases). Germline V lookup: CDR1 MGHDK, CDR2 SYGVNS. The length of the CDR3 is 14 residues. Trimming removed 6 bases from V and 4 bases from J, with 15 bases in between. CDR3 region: CASSEGGIGTEAFF. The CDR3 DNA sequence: TGTGCCAGCAGCGAGGGGGGGATCGGCACTGAAGCTTTCTTT.

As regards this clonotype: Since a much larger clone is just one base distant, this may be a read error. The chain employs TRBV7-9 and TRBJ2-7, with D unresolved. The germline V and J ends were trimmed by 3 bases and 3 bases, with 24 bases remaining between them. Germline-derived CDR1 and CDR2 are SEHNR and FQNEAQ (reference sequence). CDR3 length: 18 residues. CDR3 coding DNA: TGTGCCAGCAGCTTTGTGGTCAGTGCTTGGTCGTTTCACTACGAGCAGTACTTC. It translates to CASSFVVSAWSFHYEQYF.

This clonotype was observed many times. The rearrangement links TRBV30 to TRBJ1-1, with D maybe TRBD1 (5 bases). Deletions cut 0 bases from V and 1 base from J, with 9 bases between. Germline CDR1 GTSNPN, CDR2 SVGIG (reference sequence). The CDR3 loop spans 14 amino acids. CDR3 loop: CAWSVSGPNTEAFF. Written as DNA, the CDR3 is TGTGCCTGGAGTGTATCGGGGCCGAACACTGAAGCTTTCTTT.

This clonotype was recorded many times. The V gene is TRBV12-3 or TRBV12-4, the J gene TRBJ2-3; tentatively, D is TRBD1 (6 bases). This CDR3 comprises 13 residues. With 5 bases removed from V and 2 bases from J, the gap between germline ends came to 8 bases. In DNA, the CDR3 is TGTGCCAGCAGTGGGGACAACACAGATACGCAGTATTTT. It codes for CASSGDNTDTQYF.

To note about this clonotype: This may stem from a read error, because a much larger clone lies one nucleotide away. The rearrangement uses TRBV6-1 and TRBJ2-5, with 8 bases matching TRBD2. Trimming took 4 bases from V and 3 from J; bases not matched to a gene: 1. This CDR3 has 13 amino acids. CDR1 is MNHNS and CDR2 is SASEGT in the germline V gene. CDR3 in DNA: TGTGCCAGCAGTGCGGGACTAGAAGAGACCCAGTACTTC. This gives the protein CASSAGLEETQYF.

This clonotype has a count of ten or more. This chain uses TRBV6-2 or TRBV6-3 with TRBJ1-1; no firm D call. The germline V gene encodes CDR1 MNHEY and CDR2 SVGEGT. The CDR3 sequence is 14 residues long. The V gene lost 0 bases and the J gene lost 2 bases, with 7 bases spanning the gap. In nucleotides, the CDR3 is TGTGCCAGCAGTTACTCGAGACTAAACACTGAAGCTTTCTTT. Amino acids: CASSYSRLNTEAFF.

In DNA, the CDR3 is TGTGCCACCAGCAGAGGGACAGAAGAGACCCAGTACTTC. It translates to CATSRGTEETQYF. The V gene is TRBV15, the J gene TRBJ2-5; maybe TRBD1 (6 bases). Germline-derived CDR1 and CDR2 are LNHNV and YYDKDF (reference sequence). V was trimmed by 1 base and J by 3 bases, leaving 6 bases between them. There are 13 residues in the CDR3.